This is a list of T cell receptor beta chains from one sample in a study of graft-versus-host responses after intestinal transplantation. These receptors lack a known antigen. TCRdb's table, derived via immunoSEQ multiplex PCR, lists solely in-frame clones and lacks some. The table lists around 130,000 clones, more than 80% of them singletons. The specimen comprised unstimulated CD4+ T cells sorted from spleen or lymph node cells, sampled before intestinal transplant. The receptors derive from a human donor who received an intestinal transplant. The CDR3 runs from the conserved cysteine through the conserved F or W. A D gene is named only where the DNA matches it firmly. Clone size appears in some rows only: once, few, many, or a class for an expanded clone.

v_call	j_call	clone_size	d_call	cdr3_nt	cdr3_aa
TRBV6-5	TRBJ1-2	-	-	TGTGCCAGCAGTTATACCGGGGGCCGAGGGACTGGCTACACCTTC	CASSYTGGRGTGYTF
TRBV5-1	TRBJ1-1	-	-	TGCGCCAGCAGCTTGGCGGGGGAGAACACTGAAGCTTTCTTT	CASSLAGENTEAFF
TRBV18	TRBJ1-5	-	-	TGTGCCAGCTCACCAGCCACAAATCAGCCCCAGCATTTT	CASSPATNQPQHF
TRBV6-8	TRBJ1-5	-	-	TGTGCCAGCAGGGGGCGCCCGGCTAGTCAGCCCCAGCATTTT	CASRGRPASQPQHF
TRBV9	TRBJ2-1	once	-	TGTGCCAGCAGCTCCGGGACAACGAGATACAATGAGCAGTTCTTC	CASSSGTTRYNEQFF
TRBV4-2	TRBJ2-1	-	TRBD1	TGTGCCAGCAGCCAAGAATATGGAGGGACAGGGAAGGGCAATGAGCAGTTCTTC	CASSQEYGGTGKGNEQFF
TRBV9	TRBJ2-2	-	-	TGTGCCAGCAGCCCGAGGACTGAGACCGGGGAGCTGTTTTTT	CASSPRTETGELFF
TRBV11-2	TRBJ2-7	-	-	TGTGCCAGCAGCTCCTTCCTTTTGACAGCGTTGGAGCAGTACTTC	CASSSFLLTALEQYF
TRBV2	TRBJ2-7	-	-	TGTGCCAGCAGTGGAGGGGTCTCCTACGAGCAGTACTTC	CASSGGVSYEQYF
TRBV6-5	TRBJ2-5	-	-	TGTGCCAGCACTTCCTACAGGGGAGGGACCCAGTACTTC	CASTSYRGGTQYF
TRBV9	TRBJ2-1	-	TRBD2	TGTGCCAGCAGCTCTCAGCGGGGGAGCTACAATGAGCAGTTCTTC	CASSSQRGSYNEQFF
TRBV19	TRBJ2-1	-	-	TGTGCCAGTAGTCCCCCCACCTTCCATGAGCAGTTCTTC	CASSPPTFHEQFF
TRBV5-1	TRBJ1-2	-	TRBD1	TGCGCCAGCAGCATAGGGACAGGGGGGTCCTATGGCTACACCTTC	CASSIGTGGSYGYTF
TRBV4-1	TRBJ1-3	few	TRBD1	TGCGCCAGCAGCCAAGAGGGACAGGGGGCTGGAAACACCATATATTTT	CASSQEGQGAGNTIYF
TRBV10-3	TRBJ2-1	-	TRBD1	TGTGCCATCAGTTTCGGGACAGGGTCCTACAATGAGCAGTTCTTC	CAISFGTGSYNEQFF
TRBV5-5	TRBJ1-1	few	-	TGTGCCAGCAGCTTAGAGGGATGGGCTTTCTTT	CASSLEGWAFF
TRBV5-1	TRBJ1-1	-	-	TGCGCCAGCAGCTTGGACAGGAACACTGAAGCTTTCTTT	CASSLDRNTEAFF
TRBV5-1	TRBJ2-5	-	-	TGCGCCAGCAGCTCCCAGGGACATCCGTCACAAGAGACCCAGTACTTC	CASSSQGHPSQETQYF
TRBV5-6	TRBJ2-5	-	-	TGTGCCAGCAGCTTGGCCCGGACTACCCAAGAGACCCAGTACTTC	CASSLARTTQETQYF
TRBV6-1	TRBJ1-3	-	TRBD1	TGTGCCAGCAGTTTCGCGGACAGGAGGAGGAACACCATATATTTT	CASSFADRRRNTIYF
TRBV2	TRBJ2-1	once	-	TGTGCCAGCAGTGGAATTCGCCAGTTCCTCATCTACAATGAGCAGTTCTTC	CASSGIRQFLIYNEQFF
TRBV5-8	TRBJ2-7	-	-	TGTGCCAGCAACACAGGGCAAAGCTCCTACGAGCAGTACTTC	CASNTGQSSYEQYF
TRBV4-1	TRBJ2-3	-	-	TGCGCCAGCAGCCAAGAGGCCAGTCCCCGACTAAAGAGCACAGATACGCAGTATTTT	CASSQEASPRLKSTDTQYF
TRBV15	TRBJ1-3	-	-	TGTGCCACCAGCAGAGATCCACAGGCTGGCAACACCATATATTTT	CATSRDPQAGNTIYF
TRBV19	TRBJ2-5	-	-	TGTGCCAGTAGTTACATGTACCAAGAGACCCAGTACTTC	CASSYMYQETQYF
TRBV2	TRBJ2-2	once	-	TGTGCCAGCCACTCCAGGGTAGGGACCGGGGAGCTGTTTTTT	CASHSRVGTGELFF
TRBV5-1	TRBJ1-4	-	TRBD1	TGCGCCAGCAGCGAAGGGGACAGGTACGGTGAAAAACTGTTTTTT	CASSEGDRYGEKLFF
TRBV7-9	TRBJ2-3	once	TRBD1	TGTGCCGGGGACAGGGGACTAGGAAATACAGATACGCAGTATTTT	CAGDRGLGNTDTQYF